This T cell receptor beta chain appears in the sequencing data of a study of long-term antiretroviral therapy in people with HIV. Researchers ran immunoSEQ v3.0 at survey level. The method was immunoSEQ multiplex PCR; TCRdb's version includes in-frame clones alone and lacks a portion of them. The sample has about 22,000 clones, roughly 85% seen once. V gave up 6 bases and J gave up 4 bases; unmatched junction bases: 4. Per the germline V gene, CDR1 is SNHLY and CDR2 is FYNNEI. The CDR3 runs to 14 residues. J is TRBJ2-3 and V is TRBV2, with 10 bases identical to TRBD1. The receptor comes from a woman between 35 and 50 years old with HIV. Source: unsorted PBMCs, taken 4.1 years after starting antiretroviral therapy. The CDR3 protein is CASRQGQGPDTQYF. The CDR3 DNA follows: TGTGCCAGCAGGCAGGGACAGGGGCCAGATACGCAGTATTTT.